This TCR beta chain was obtained from a study of CD8 T cells in Susac syndrome. Fulfillment of recently defined diagnostic criteria for definite or probable disease was shown by the patients with Susac syndrome. Study findings and constraints: It was acknowledged in the study that its TCR sequencing and HLA analysis involved a relatively small number of individuals. In TEMRA cells and active patients, CD8+ clonal expansion in Susac reached its peak. Across the total CD8+ repertoires, some 15 Susac-specific public clones were found. The CD8+ TEMRA repertoires yielded five such clones.

RNA, at about 0.45 to 1 ug, was reverse transcribed with random hexamers. Using its own MiXCR run on the immunoSEQ multiplex PCR reads, TCRdb lists one record per CDR3 protein. The data hold fewer than 80,000 distinct CDR3 sequences, with roughly 95% observed a single time. The CDR3 consists of 13 residues. V was clipped by 6 bases and J by 0 bases, with 8 bases between them. Comments on this clonotype: The antigen is unknown.

The V gene is TRBV6-7, the J gene TRBJ1-2; D possibly corresponds to TRBD1 (5 bases). TRBV6-7 is flagged as an ORF with uncertain function. This clonotype originated in a human donor with Susac syndrome. The sample comprised CD8+ T cells from PBMCs. CDR3: CASSTTANYGYTF. CDR3 DNA sequence: TGTGCCAGCAGCACGACAGCTAACTATGGCTACACCTTC.